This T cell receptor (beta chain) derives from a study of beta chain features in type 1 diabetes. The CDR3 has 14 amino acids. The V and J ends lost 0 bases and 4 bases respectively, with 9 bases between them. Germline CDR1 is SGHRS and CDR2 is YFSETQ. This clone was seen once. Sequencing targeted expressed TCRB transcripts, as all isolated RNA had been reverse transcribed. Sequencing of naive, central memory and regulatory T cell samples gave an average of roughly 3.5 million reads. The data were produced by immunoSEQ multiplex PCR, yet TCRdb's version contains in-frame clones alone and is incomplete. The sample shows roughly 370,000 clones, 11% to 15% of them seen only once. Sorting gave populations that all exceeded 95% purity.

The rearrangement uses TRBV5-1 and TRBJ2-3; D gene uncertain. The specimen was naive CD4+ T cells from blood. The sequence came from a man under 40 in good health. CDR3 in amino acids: CASSLAYNSDTQYF. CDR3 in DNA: TGCGCCAGCAGCTTGGCCTATAACTCAGATACGCAGTATTTT. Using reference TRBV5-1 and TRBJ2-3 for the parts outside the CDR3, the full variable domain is KAGVTQTPRYLIKTRGQQVTLSCSPISGHRSVSWYQQTPGQGLQFLFEYFSETQRNKGNFPGRFSGRQFSNSRSEMNVSTLELGDSALYLCASSLAYNSDTQYFGPGTRLTVL.